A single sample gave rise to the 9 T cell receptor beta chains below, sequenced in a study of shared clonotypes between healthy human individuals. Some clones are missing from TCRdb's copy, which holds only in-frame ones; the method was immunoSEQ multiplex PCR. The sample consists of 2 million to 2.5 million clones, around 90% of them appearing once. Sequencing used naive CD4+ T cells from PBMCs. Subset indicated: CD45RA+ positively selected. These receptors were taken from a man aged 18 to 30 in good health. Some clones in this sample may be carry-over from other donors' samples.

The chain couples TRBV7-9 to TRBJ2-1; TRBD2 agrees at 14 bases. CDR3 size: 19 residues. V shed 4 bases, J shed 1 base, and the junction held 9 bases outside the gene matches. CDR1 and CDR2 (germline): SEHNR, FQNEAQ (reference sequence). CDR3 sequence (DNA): TGTGCCAGCAGCTCTCTAGGGACTAGCGGGAGTGGGTCCTACAATGAGCAGTTCTTC. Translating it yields CASSSLGTSGSGSYNEQFF. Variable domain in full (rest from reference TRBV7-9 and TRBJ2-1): DTGVSQNPRHKITKRGQNVTFRCDPISEHNRLYWYRQTLGQGPEFLTYFQNEAQLEKSRLLSDRFSAERPKGSFSTLEIQRTEQGDSAMYLCASSSLGTSGSGSYNEQFFGPGTRLTVL.

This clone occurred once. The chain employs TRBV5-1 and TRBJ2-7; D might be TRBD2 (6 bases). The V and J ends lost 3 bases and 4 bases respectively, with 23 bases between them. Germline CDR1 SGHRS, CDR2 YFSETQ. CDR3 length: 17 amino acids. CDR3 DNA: TGCGCCAGCAGCTCCACTTTCCCGATCGGGGGTTCATACGAGCAGTACTTC. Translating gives CASSSTFPIGGSYEQYF.

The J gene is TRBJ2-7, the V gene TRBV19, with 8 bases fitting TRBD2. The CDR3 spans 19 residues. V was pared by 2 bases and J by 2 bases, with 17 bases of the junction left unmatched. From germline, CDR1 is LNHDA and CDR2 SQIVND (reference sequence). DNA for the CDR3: TGTGCCAGTAGTATAAGGATCTTAGGAAGCGGGAGCTCCCCCTACGAGCAGTACTTC. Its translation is CASSIRILGSGSSPYEQYF.

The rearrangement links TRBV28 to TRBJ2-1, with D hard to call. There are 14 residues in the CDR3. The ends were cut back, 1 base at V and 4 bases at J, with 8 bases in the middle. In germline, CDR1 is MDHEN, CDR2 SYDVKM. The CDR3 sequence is CASSLFQQYNEQFF. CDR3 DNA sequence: TGTGCCAGCAGTTTATTCCAGCAATACAATGAGCAGTTCTTC.

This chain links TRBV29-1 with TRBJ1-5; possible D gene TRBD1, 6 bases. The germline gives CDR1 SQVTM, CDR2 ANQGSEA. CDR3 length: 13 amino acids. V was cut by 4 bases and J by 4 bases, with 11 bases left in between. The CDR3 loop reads CSVVQGLNQPQHF. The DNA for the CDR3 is TGCAGCGTTGTGCAGGGGCTAAATCAGCCCCAGCATTTT.

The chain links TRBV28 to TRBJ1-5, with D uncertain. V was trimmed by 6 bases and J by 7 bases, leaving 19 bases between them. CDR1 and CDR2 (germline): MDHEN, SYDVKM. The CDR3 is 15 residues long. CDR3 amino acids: CASSHHTAIGQPQHF. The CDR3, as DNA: TGTGCCAGCAGCCACCATACAGCCATCGGACAGCCCCAGCATTTT. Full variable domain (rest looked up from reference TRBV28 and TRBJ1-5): DVKVTQSSRYLVKRTGEKVFLECVQDMDHENMFWYRQDPGLGLRLIYFSYDVKMKEKGDIPEGYSVSREKKERFSLILESASTNQTSMYLCASSHHTAIGQPQHFGDGTRLSIL.

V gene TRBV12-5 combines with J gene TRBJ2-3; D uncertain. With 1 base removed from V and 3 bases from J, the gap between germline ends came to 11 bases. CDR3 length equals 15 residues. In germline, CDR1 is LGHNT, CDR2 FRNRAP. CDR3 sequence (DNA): TGTGCTAGTGGTTTGGGGTCTGTTGAAACAGATACGCAGTATTTT. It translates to CASGLGSVETDTQYF. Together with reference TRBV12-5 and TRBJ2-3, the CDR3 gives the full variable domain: DARVTQTPRHKVTEMGQEVTMRCQPILGHNTVFWYRQTMMQGLELLAYFRNRAPLDDSGMPKDRFSAEMPDATLATLKIQPSEPRDSAVYFCASGLGSVETDTQYFGPGTRLTVL.

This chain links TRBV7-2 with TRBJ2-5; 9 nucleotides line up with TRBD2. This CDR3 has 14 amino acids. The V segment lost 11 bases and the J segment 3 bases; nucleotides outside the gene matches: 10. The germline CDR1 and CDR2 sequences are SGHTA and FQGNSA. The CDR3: CAGGGAAGKETQYF. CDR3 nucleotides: TGTGCCGGCGGGGGGGCAGCTGGGAAAGAGACCCAGTACTTC.

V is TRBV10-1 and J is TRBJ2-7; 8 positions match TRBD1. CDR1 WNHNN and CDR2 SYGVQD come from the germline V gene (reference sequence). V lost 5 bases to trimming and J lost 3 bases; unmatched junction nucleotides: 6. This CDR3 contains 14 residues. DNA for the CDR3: TGCGCCAGCAGTCGTGGACAGGGTTTCTACGAGCAGTACTTC. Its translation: CASSRGQGFYEQYF.